Detailed here is one T cell receptor (beta chain). No cognate antigen has been identified for it. No base quality values were provided; no much bigger clone lies one nucleotide off. These data come from a study of cytomegalovirus exposure and HLA in healthy donors (dated by TCRdb to about 2017). About the investigation overall: An earlier analysis of some 620 of the donors reported 276 Gb of sequence data and around 110 million unique TCR beta sequences obtained from about 200 million T cells. About 280 gigabases of sequencing data and around 88 million unique TCR sequences made up an early release that covered 500 to 650 HLA-typed donors. Of the roughly 400 genotyped donors, less than 85% were placed in the genetic ancestry cluster associated with self-reported Caucasian donors. The study aimed to test whether cataloging public T cell receptors could reveal signatures of past pathogen exposure. The T cell repertoires of under 750 subjects were profiled by immunosequencing and related to cytomegalovirus serostatus. In addition to the first cohort of 666 subjects, a separate validation cohort of 130 or so different subjects was used. To predict cytomegalovirus infection status, the study combined high-throughput TCR immunosequencing, statistical association of individual TCRs with disease status, and machine learning. A later analysis re-analyzed previously published TCR beta repertoires from approximately 670 donors and added high-resolution HLA genotyping to study TCR occurrence patterns. The later analysis used no new phenotypic data to find candidate immune exposures, relying instead on TCR beta sequences and their occurrence across donors. To decide whether each TCR beta V gene segment behaved as functional or pseudogenic, an earlier analysis of some 600 of the donors relied on high-throughput TCR beta sequencing. Alongside the repertoire data, information on donor age, sex, ethnicity and CMV serostatus was compiled. A later genetic analysis used genome-wide SNP genotypes for about 55% of the 666 donors, treating that subset as a discovery cohort. All discovery cohort repertoires had been generated using a single sequencing platform. HLA typing covered class I and class II loci at four-digit resolution. Typing coverage differed by locus: A, B, C, DRB1 and DQB1 were typed in roughly 620-640 donors, DQA1 in about 500, DPA1 in some 610, and DPB1 in just under 490. Roughly five DR-DQ haplotypes were handled as single units for association and clustering because linkage in the cohort was strong. Among several hundred genotyped donors of the cohort, an average of about 240,000 unique TCR beta nucleotide sequences was sequenced per donor, of which approximately 19% were non-productive.

The library was obtained by the immunoSEQ multiplex PCR assay. A mixture of 60 forward primers for TCR Vbeta segments and 13 reverse primers for TCR Jbeta segments was used in the multiplex PCR. A multiplex PCR assay on genomic DNA amplified the CDR3 region of rearranged TCR beta genes. Amplified TCR beta libraries were sequenced as 87-base-pair reads on the Illumina HiSeq System. In the original analysis: In a later analysis, around 80 million unique TCR beta chains were counted across the roughly 610 repertoires, and about 9.9 million of these chains were shared by at least two donors. Raw reads were error-corrected and collapsed into unique sequences with a nearest-neighbor algorithm that merged closely related sequences to remove PCR and sequencing errors. To assign V, D and J gene segments, CDR3 sequences were aligned to IMGT reference sequences. For a sequence to be retained, a match of at least six nucleotides to both a V gene segment and a J gene segment was required. Rearrangements were classified as productive when the CDR3 lacked stop codons and remained in frame with V and J, and all other rearrangements were classified as non-productive. CDR3 was defined according to IMGT convention as the region running from the second conserved V-encoded cysteine to the conserved J-encoded phenylalanine. The earlier analysis of more than 450 of the donors excluded sequences that lacked an unambiguous match to a single V gene segment. In an earlier analysis of roughly 500 of the donors, V segments were called functional above 56.7% productive rearrangements and were called segregating when the between-donor standard deviation exceeded 5%. A statistical classification framework was built for diagnosing cytomegalovirus status from the catalog of TCR beta chain sequences. V and J gene assignment, in a later analysis, came from comparing TCR nucleotide sequences with IMGT/GENE-DB human TR gene sequences. In a later analysis, CDR3 sequences and most-parsimonious VDJ recombination scenarios were assigned using the TCRdist pipeline. A later analysis defined each TCR beta chain by its CDR3 amino acid sequence plus V-gene family, and excluded reads lacking a unique V-gene family. To address suspected cross-contamination and a sequencing artifact, a later analysis removed approximately 600 highly shared, low-generation-probability nucleotide sequences. In a later analysis, a clonal expansion index was calculated for each public chain from normalized within-repertoire ranks of inferred template counts. Generation probabilities in a later analysis came from a VDJ recombination model fitted to out-of-frame rearrangements, and those results were checked against IGoR. A later analysis scored TCR-TCR, TCR-HLA and TCR-CMV co-occurrence with hypergeometric tests, applying a repertoire-size bias correction to TCR pairs. A later analysis estimated false discovery rates by permuting HLA or CMV assignments 20 times. A later analysis grouped co-occurring TCRs with DBSCAN, adding TCRdist sequence similarity when clustering within HLA-allele-positive subsets. For co-occurrence clustering, repertoires with fewer than 30,000 or more than 120,000 public chains were excluded, along with five repertoires with anomalous nucleotide sharing. Held by TCRdb, this immuneACCESS table contains in-frame sequences only and omits some clones. Under half of the omission traces to an unresolved V gene where checked; the cause of the rest is unknown. V and J calls and clone size are as listed in that table; D and trimming were resolved from the DNA. The sample table shows 170,000 or so clones, and around three quarters are seen once. The ten largest account for around 3.1% of the sample.

In total, more than 500 healthy bone marrow donors made up the cohort. At the time of sampling, every cohort member was nominally healthy, though immune exposures that went unrecorded were likely present. The donor tested CMV seronegative and was one of the 352 seronegative cohort members. Each donor provided a peripheral blood sample, and peripheral blood mononuclear cells were used for TCR beta sequencing. The Qiagen DNeasy Blood Extraction Kit was used to extract genomic DNA from the blood cell samples. The study at large found these results: Presence/absence analyses assumed roughly uniform sequencing depth across donors, an assumption that may not hold. A later analysis found that most CMV-associated TCR beta chains appeared HLA-restricted, with HLA associations seemingly driven largely by CMV exposure. Fewer than 20 rarely observed V segments, including chromosome 9 orphons, were excluded from the earlier analysis of about 610 of the donors because counts were too low. Most TCR sequences were seen in very few donors, while some public TCRs were found in many individuals. According to a later analysis, TCR association rates differed among HLA loci, with DRB1 alleles showing the most associated TCRs and HLA-C alleles showing the fewest. Strong co-occurrence of HLA alleles, especially DR and DQ, made assigning TCR associations to individual alleles difficult. CMV serostatus was the only immune exposure information available for the cohort. A few of the identified cytomegalovirus-associated TCR beta chains were confirmed in vitro to be specific for cytomegalovirus antigens. A cluster of highly shared sequence variants was judged likely to represent a technical artifact of the sequencing pipeline. In a later genetic analysis, a missense DCLRE1C variant was associated with V-gene and J-gene trimming of TCR beta chains, and the association was replicated in an independent cohort. The study listed over 150 TCR beta chains as associated with cytomegalovirus. A further reported finding was that TCR beta sequences accurately predicted the HLA-A and HLA-B alleles for most subjects in the first cohort. It was suggested by the authors that the approach could potentially be generalized to other disease states and immunological phenotypes. Because HLA typing was missing for some donors at each locus, association tests included only the typed subset. In a later genetic analysis, fewer N-insertions in productive TCRs were reported among donors in an Asian-associated ancestry cluster than the approximately 670-donor mean. According to a later analysis, parvovirus B19, influenza, CMV and Epstein-Barr virus appeared linked to several top co-occurrence clusters. A later analysis found that HLA-associated TCR beta chains were more clonally expanded and had lower generation probabilities than equally common non-associated chains. Correlated functional status among segregating V segments might be attributable to linkage disequilibrium, but an unknown experimental factor could not be ruled out. The classifier was reported to diagnose cytomegalovirus status with high specificity and sensitivity in both the original cohort and the validation cohort. This cohort had only TCR beta chains sequenced, and the lack of alpha or paired-chain data limited which features could be detected. An earlier analysis of around 600 of the donors showed that most TCR beta V segments appeared in productive rearrangements either about 87% or about 30% of the time, which broadly matched IMGT annotations. The 87-base-pair reads could not distinguish some IMGT-functional V segments, including TRBV6-2 and TRBV6-3, so those segments were excluded. In a later analysis, around 15,000 TCR beta sequences were associated with specific HLA alleles at a false discovery rate of 0.05.

The CDR3 runs 15 residues from the cysteine to the phenylalanine. Only the CDR3 region is kept as DNA, spanning 45 bases read in frame from base 1. Based on the germline V gene (reference sequence), the CDR1 and CDR2 sequences are LNHDA and SQIVND. The germline V and J ends show losses of 5 bases and 5 bases respectively, and no gene match explains 9 bases of the junction. The origin of this receptor is a woman in her 40s in good health and CMV-seronegative. The sample consisted of PBMCs. The sequence links TRBV19 to TRBJ2-1, with 7 junctional bases fitting TRBD1. The nucleotide sequence reads as follows: TGTGCCAGTAGTGCTAGACAGGGTGGACACAATGAGCAGTTCTTC. It is translated as CASSARQGGHNEQFF.